The 17 T cell receptor beta chains given below trace back to one sample, sequenced in a study of T cell changes during pregnancy in multiple sclerosis. The repertoire was sequenced with immunoSEQ multiplex PCR; TCRdb's copy has only in-frame clones and lacks some. The top ten hold around 1% of the sample, which has approximately 24,000 clones, around 87% seen once. This sample comprised CD4+ T cells from peripheral blood mononuclear cells, obtained in the second trimester of pregnancy. The receptors shown here come from a female donor in good health, enrolled as a control in a pregnancy study.

CDR3 protein: CASSEGGRGGQPQHF. Here the CDR3 DNA reads TGTGCCAGCAGTGAAGGGGGCAGGGGAGGGCAGCCCCAGCATTTT. This chain uses TRBV6-1 with TRBJ1-5, with D perhaps TRBD1 (6 bases). The V end lost 1 base, the J end lost 7 bases, and 14 bases lay between the germline ends. Germline CDR1 and CDR2: MNHNS and SASEGT. CDR3 length: 15 residues.

The rearrangement joins TRBV6-4 to TRBJ2-2; 9 bases map to TRBD1. Germline assignment: CDR1 MRHNA and CDR2 SNTAGT. The CDR3 spans 16 residues. V lost 5 bases to trimming and J lost 6 bases; unmatched junction nucleotides: 10. CDR3 coding DNA: TGTGCCAGCAGTCCGAGGACAGGGGATGAATCCGGGGAGCTGTTTTTT. This translates into CASSPRTGDESGELFF.

This clone has only a few counts. The rearrangement joins TRBV2 to TRBJ1-5; no clear D. Germline values: CDR1 SNHLY, CDR2 FYNNEI. The CDR3 loop spans 16 amino acids. V was cut by 8 bases and J by 0 bases, with 17 bases left in between. The CDR3 nucleotides read TGTGCCAGCCAACGCGAGGTTTTCTATAGCAATCAGCCCCAGCATTTT. This sequence encodes CASQREVFYSNQPQHF.

The V call is TRBV5-1, the J call TRBJ2-7; 12 nucleotides agree with TRBD2. This CDR3 is 18 amino acids long. Trimming removed 0 bases from V and 3 bases from J; junction bases left unmatched: 10. Germline V gives CDR1 SGHRS, CDR2 YFSETQ. CDR3 amino acids: CASSLEGSLAGGGYEQYF. CDR3 coding DNA: TGCGCCAGCAGCTTGGAGGGCAGCCTAGCGGGAGGGGGCTACGAGCAGTACTTC.

V and J are TRBV12-5 and TRBJ2-7; a possible D gene is TRBD1 (6 bases). The CDR3 loop spans 14 amino acids. The V end lost 10 bases, the J end lost 0 bases, and 16 bases lay between the germline ends. CDR1 LGHNT and CDR2 FRNRAP come from the germline V gene. CDR3 in amino acids: CAILLRQDSYEQYF. The CDR3 DNA is TGTGCTATCCTCCTACGACAGGACTCCTACGAGCAGTACTTC.

The chain employs TRBV7-8 and TRBJ2-2; 12 nucleotides match TRBD1. With 5 bases clipped from V and 4 bases from J, the junction kept 8 bases outside the gene matches. CDR3 length: 17 amino acids. Germline CDR1 and CDR2: SGHVS and FQNEAQ. CDR3 sequence: CASSTGQGAVSTGELFF. For the CDR3, the DNA is TGTGCCAGCAGCACGGGACAGGGGGCGGTTAGCACCGGGGAGCTGTTTTTT.

The rearrangement joins TRBV6-1 to TRBJ1-6; TRBD1 is a possible D gene (6 bases). The length of the CDR3 is 18 residues. Germline values: CDR1 MNHNS, CDR2 SASEGT. Trimming cost V 4 bases and J 2 bases, with 18 bases left between them. CDR3 amino acids: CASSGIYRVSAYNSPLHF. DNA of the CDR3: TGTGCCAGCAGTGGGATTTACAGGGTATCGGCCTATAATTCACCCCTCCACTTT.

CDR3 DNA sequence: TGTGCCAGCACCCCATTTGGATCAGGGATGAACATTCAGTACTTC. Its translation is CASTPFGSGMNIQYF. The V and J genes are TRBV11-1 and TRBJ2-4; a weak D match, TRBD1 (5 bases). The CDR3 has 15 residues. V was pared by 7 bases and J by 7 bases, with 20 bases between. Germline V gives CDR1 SGHAT, CDR2 FQDESV (reference sequence).

The chain has TRBV11-3 and TRBJ2-2; a weak D match, TRBD2 (7 bases). V was shortened by 3 bases and J by 0 bases, with 17 bases between the two germline ends. The CDR3 is made up of 18 amino acids. Germline assignment: CDR1 SGHNT and CDR2 YENEEA. The chain's CDR3 is CASSLRGGYAANTGELFF. The DNA of the CDR3 is TGTGCCAGCAGCTTGAGGGGGGGGTACGCAGCGAACACCGGGGAGCTGTTTTTT.

The chain has TRBV28 and TRBJ2-3, with D perhaps TRBD2 (5 bases). The germline CDR1 and CDR2 sequences are MDHEN and SYDVKM. CDR3 length: 15 amino acids. Trimming left V 1 base short and J 5 bases short, with 13 bases between. The CDR3 nucleotides read TGTGCCAGCAGTTTATCCCCCCCGGGGTTAGATACGCAGTATTTT. Translated, it gives CASSLSPPGLDTQYF.

V and J are TRBV9 and TRBJ2-7; 7 bases align to TRBD2. In germline, CDR1 is SGDLS, CDR2 YYNGEE. CDR3 size: 15 residues. Losses at the gene ends were 4 bases for V and 6 bases for J; bases not matched to a gene: 13. The chain's CDR3 is CASSTSGLNLAEQYF. DNA for the CDR3: TGTGCCAGCAGCACTTCGGGACTAAACCTCGCCGAGCAGTACTTC.

The chain recombines TRBV9 with TRBJ2-7; TRBD2 might be the D (6 bases). Germline V gene sequence: CDR1 SGDLS, CDR2 YYNGEE. Trimming pared 0 bases from V and 0 bases from J, leaving 10 bases between. This CDR3 contains 15 residues. CDR3 amino acids: CASSVGVGGSYEQYF. CDR3 nucleotide sequence: TGTGCCAGCAGCGTAGGAGTGGGAGGCTCCTACGAGCAGTACTTC.

The chain uses TRBV11-2 and TRBJ2-7, with TRBD1 identical over 7 bases. Germline V gene data show CDR1 as SGHAT and CDR2 as FQNNGV. This CDR3 spans 13 amino acids. V trimming: 5 bases; J trimming: 4 bases; junction bases outside the gene matches: 5. CDR3 in amino acids: CASSRDSIYEQYF. The DNA of the CDR3 is TGTGCCAGCAGCAGGGACAGCATTTACGAGCAGTACTTC.

This chain uses TRBV6-5 with TRBJ2-7; 9 bases match TRBD1. Germline loops: CDR1 MNHEY, CDR2 SVGAGI. Unmatched junction bases numbered 9, after V lost 2 bases and J lost 4 bases. The CDR3 covers 16 residues. The CDR3 spells CASSYSSSGQGYEQYF. The CDR3 nucleotides read TGTGCCAGCAGTTACAGCTCCTCGGGACAGGGTTACGAGCAGTACTTC.

This clone has only one observation. The rearrangement links TRBV4-2 to TRBJ2-3, with TRBD2 as a possible D gene (7 bases). Trimming took 3 bases from V and 4 from J, leaving 14 bases between them. Germline CDR1 and CDR2: LGHNA and YNFKEQ. The length of the CDR3 is 15 residues. The CDR3 coding sequence is TGTGCCAGCAGCCAGGGAGGGGGAGAAGCAGATACGCAGTATTTT. This gives the protein CASSQGGGEADTQYF.

CDR3 protein: CASSIVGTSGSSYEQYF. The DNA of the CDR3 is TGTGCCAGTAGTATAGTCGGGACTAGCGGCAGCTCCTACGAGCAGTACTTC. The rearrangement links TRBV19 to TRBJ2-7, with 11 bases that match TRBD2. CDR1 and CDR2 from the germline V gene are LNHDA and SQIVND (reference sequence). V dropped 1 base and J dropped 0; count of bases not matched to a gene: 5. This CDR3 is built from 17 residues.

The rearrangement links TRBV12-1 to TRBJ1-6; TRBD1 reflects the table's D call only, with no check against the DNA. TRBV12-1 corresponds to a pseudogene. The CDR3 consists of 17 residues. CDR3: CASSFARRDRSNSPLHF. The CDR3 region has the DNA TGTGCCAGCAGCTTTGCAAGGAGGGACAGGAGCAATTCACCCCTCCACTTT.